Each of the 4 T cell receptor beta chains below was sequenced from the same sample in a study of CD8 T cells in ankylosing spondylitis. One entry per CDR3 protein results from TCRdb running MiXCR on the 5' RACE reads. Altogether some 240,000 distinct CDR3 sequences are present, more than 20% being singletons, with the ten largest covering around 0.58%. The sequenced sample was blood, either unsorted or a sorted T cell fraction (not recorded which). The origin of the receptors is a male donor with ankylosing spondylitis or in good health (not recorded which).

This clonotype has just a few counts. The chain carries TRBV29-1 and TRBJ2-7, with a tentative D call TRBD1 (6 bases). The germline V gene encodes CDR1 SQVTM and CDR2 ANQGSEA. The V end was cut by 4 bases, the J end by 7 bases, with 14 bases between. The CDR3 totals 12 residues. The CDR3 DNA reads as TGCAGCGTTGGGACCGGACAGAAAGAGCAGTACTTC. Protein sequence: CSVGTGQKEQYF.

This clonotype was observed at least ten times. This chain's CDR3 is CSATGTNEQFF. CDR3 nucleotides: TGCAGCGCTACGGGCACGAATGAGCAGTTCTTC. The chain is built from TRBV29-1 and TRBJ2-1; D not certain. CDR1 is SQVTM, CDR2 ANQGSEA, per germline. Between the trimmed V and J ends, which lost 7 bases and 7 bases, there was a span of 11 bases. The CDR3 covers 11 residues.

The sample holds many counts of this clonotype. The chain uses TRBV5-1 and TRBJ1-1; 8 bases fit TRBD1. Germline trimming cut 4 bases from V and 0 bases from J; bases unmatched to any gene: 2. The V gene's germline CDR1 is SGHRS and CDR2 YFSETQ. There are 14 residues in the CDR3. This chain's CDR3 is CASSRDRMNTEAFF. Here the CDR3 DNA reads TGCGCCAGCAGCCGGGACAGGATGAACACTGAAGCTTTCTTT.

V is TRBV30 and J is TRBJ2-3, with TRBD1 matching 7 bases. J was trimmed by 9 bases and V by 4 bases; bases with no gene match: 4. The CDR3 sequence is 11 residues long. CDR1 GTSNPN and CDR2 SVGIG come from the germline V gene (reference sequence). In nucleotides, the CDR3 is TGTGCCTGGACCCAGGGACAGACGCAGTATTTT. This codes for CAWTQGQTQYF.